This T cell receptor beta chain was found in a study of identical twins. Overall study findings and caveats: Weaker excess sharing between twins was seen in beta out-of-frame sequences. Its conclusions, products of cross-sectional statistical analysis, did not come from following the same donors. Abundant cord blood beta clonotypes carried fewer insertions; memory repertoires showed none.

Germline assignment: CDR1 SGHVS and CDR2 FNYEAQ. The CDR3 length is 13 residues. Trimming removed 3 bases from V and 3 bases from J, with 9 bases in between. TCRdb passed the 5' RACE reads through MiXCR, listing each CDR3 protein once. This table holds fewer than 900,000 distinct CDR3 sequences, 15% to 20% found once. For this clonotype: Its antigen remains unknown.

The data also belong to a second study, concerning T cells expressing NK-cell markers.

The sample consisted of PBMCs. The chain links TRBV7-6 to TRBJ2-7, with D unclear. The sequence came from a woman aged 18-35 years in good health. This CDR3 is CASSFNQNYEQYF. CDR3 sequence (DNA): TGTGCCAGCAGCTTTAATCAAAACTACGAGCAGTACTTC.